Described below is a single T cell receptor beta chain sequence and its context. The sample is drawn from a study of breast tumors, draining lymph nodes, adjacent tissues. Samples came from axillary lymph nodes draining the breast cancer. TCRdb processed the multiplex PCR reads anew with MiXCR; each CDR3 protein has one entry. The sample lists over 150,000 distinct CDR3 sequences; roughly a third were seen once. CDR3 size: 17 residues. The V segment lost 0 bases and the J segment 1 base; nucleotides outside the gene matches: 6. Germline CDR1 LGHNA, CDR2 YNFKEQ. The sequenced sample consisted of axillary lymph node tissue. The V and J genes are TRBV4-2 and TRBJ1-2, with 9 positions matching TRBD1. The clonotype comes from a female donor with breast cancer. Some clones in this sample may be carry-over from other donors' samples. The CDR3 region is CASSQEFGTGLNYGYTF. CDR3 coding DNA: TGTGCCAGCAGCCAAGAGTTTGGGACAGGGCTTAACTATGGCTACACCTTC.